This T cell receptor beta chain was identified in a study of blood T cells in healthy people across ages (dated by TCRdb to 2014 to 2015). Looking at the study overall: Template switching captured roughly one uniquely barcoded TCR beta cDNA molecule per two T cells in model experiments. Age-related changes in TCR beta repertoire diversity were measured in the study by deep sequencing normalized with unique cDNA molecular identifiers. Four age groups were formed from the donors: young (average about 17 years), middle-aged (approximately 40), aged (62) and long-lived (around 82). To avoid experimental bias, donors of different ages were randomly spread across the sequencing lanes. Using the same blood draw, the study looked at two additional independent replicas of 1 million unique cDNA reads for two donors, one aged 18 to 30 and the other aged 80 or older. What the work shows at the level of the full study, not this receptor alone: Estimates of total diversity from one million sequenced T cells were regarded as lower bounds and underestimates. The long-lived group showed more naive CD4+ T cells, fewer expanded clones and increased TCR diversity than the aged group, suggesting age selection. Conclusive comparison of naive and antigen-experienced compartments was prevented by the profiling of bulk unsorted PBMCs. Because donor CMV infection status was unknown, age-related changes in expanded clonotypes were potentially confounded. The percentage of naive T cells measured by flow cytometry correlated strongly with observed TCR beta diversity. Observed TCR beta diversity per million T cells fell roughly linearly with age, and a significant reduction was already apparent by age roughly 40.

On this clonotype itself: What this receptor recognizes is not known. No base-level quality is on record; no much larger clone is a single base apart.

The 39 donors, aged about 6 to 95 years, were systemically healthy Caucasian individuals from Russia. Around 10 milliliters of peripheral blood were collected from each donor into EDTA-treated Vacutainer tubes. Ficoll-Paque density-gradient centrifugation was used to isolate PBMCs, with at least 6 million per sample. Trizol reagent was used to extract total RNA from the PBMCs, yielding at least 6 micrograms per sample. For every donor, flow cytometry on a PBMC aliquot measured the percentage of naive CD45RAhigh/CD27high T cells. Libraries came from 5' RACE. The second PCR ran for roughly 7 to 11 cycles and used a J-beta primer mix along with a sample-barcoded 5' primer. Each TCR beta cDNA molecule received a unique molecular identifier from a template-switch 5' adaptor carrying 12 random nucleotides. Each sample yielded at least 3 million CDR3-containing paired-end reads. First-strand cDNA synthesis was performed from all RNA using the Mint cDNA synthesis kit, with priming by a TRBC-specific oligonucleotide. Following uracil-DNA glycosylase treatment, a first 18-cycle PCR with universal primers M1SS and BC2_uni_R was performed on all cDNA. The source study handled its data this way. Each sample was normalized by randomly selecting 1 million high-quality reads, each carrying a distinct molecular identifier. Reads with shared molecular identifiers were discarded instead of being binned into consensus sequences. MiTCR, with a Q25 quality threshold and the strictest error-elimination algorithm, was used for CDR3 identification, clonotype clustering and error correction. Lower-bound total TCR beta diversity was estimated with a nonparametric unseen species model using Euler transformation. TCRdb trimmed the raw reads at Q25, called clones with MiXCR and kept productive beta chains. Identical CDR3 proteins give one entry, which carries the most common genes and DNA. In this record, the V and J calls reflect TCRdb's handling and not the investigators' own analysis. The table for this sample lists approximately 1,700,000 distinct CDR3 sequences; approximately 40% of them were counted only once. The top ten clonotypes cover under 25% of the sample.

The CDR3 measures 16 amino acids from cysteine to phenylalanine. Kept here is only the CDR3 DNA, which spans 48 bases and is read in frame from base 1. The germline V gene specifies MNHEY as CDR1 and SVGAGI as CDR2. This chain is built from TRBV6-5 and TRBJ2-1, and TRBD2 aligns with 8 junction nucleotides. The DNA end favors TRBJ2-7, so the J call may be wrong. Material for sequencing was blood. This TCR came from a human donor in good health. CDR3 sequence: CASISAGANSYNEQYF. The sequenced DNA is TGTGCCAGCATCTCAGCGGGGGCCAACTCCTACAATGAGCAGTACTTC.